The sequence of this T cell receptor beta chain was determined in a study of blood T cell repertoires in COVID-19. Overall study: Donors in the United States, Italy and Spain gave samples during acute or convalescent COVID-19. PBMCs, B-cell-depleted T cells, or T cells provided the cDNA or gDNA that made up the material.

The CDR3 contains 13 residues. V was pared by 8 bases and J by 1 base, with 9 bases between. Germline V lookup: CDR1 MNHEY, CDR2 SVGAGI. As handled by the study authors: The assay estimated nucleated cells by amplifying reference gene primers. The method was immunoSEQ multiplex PCR; TCRdb's version includes in-frame clones alone and lacks a portion of them. V and J calls and clone size are copied from that table; D and trimming were computed from the DNA. The sample carries some 100,000 clones, 75% to 95% recorded once. Sequenced material: peripheral blood. This sequence originates from a man aged 45 to 65 with acute or convalescent COVID-19. The chain joins TRBV6-5 to TRBJ1-5; a weak D match, TRBD1 (5 bases). CDR3 in DNA: TGTGCCAGCCGGGGGACGAGCAATCAGCCCCAGCATTTT. Amino acid sequence: CASRGTSNQPQHF.